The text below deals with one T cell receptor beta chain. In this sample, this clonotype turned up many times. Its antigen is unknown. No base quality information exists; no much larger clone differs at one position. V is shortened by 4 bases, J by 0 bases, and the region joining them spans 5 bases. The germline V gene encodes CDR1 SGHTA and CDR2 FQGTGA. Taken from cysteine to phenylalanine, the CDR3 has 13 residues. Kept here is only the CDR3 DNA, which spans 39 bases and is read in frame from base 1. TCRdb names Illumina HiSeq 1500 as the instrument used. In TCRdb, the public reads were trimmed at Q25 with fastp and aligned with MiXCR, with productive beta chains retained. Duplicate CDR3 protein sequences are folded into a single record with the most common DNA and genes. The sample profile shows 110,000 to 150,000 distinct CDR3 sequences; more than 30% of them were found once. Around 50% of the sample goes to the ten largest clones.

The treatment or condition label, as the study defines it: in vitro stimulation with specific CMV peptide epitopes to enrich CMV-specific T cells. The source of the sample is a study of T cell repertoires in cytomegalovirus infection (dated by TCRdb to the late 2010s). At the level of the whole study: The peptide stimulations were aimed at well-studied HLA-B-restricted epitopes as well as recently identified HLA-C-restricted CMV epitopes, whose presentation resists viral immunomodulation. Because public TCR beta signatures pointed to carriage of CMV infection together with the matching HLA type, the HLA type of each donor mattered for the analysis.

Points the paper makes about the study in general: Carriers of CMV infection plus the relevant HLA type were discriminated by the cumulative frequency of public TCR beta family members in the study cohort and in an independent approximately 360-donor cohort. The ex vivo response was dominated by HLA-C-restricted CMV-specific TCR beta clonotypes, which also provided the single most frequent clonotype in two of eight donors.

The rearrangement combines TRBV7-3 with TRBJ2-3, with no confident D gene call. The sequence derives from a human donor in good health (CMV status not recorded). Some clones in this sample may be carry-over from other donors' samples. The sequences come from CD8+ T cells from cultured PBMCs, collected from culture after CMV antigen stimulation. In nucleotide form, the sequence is TGTGCCAGCAGCTATTCTAGCACAGATACGCAGTATTTT. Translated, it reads CASSYSSTDTQYF.